The present entry profiles one T cell receptor beta chain with its context. Its target is unknown. This entry belongs to a study of cytomegalovirus exposure and HLA in healthy donors. Across the study: Genotyping showed around 80% of 398 donors falling in the Caucasian-associated ancestry cluster.

Overall study findings and caveats: Equally common other TCR beta chains were less clonally expanded than HLA-associated ones, a later analysis found. Rarity characterized most TCR sequences, yet some public TCRs appeared in many donors. An analysis done earlier found most TCR beta V segments productive about 90% or about 30% of the time.

The PCR had 60 Vbeta and 13 Jbeta primers. Using immunoSEQ multiplex PCR, the repertoire was profiled, and TCRdb retains in-frame clones only, with some absent. The ten most abundant clones cover approximately 2% of a sample with 110,000 to 150,000 clones. Germline V lookup: CDR1 MDHEN, CDR2 SYDVKM. The length of the CDR3 is 14 residues. V lost 5 bases and J lost 3, with 12 bases in between. This receptor was identified in a woman under 30 in good health and CMV-seronegative. Sequenced sample: PBMCs. J is TRBJ2-3 and V is TRBV28, with D perhaps matching TRBD2 (5 bases). The CDR3 protein is CASSPGFHTDTQYF. DNA for the CDR3: TGTGCCAGCAGTCCGGGATTCCATACAGATACGCAGTATTTT.